The subject of this entry is one TCR beta chain. The data are from a study of molecular identifiers for immune sequencing clone quantification. CDR1 DFQATT and CDR2 SNEGSKA come from the germline V gene (reference sequence). This CDR3 contains 13 residues. V lost 1 base to trimming and J lost 7 bases; unmatched junction nucleotides: 4. Previously described methods and listed TCR primers were used for bulk TCR libraries. TCRdb independently ran MiXCR on the PCR reads; one entry per CDR3 protein. The data show 100,000 or so distinct CDR3 sequences, with 36% seen just once and 4% to 4.5% held by the top ten.

This chain uses TRBV20-1 with TRBJ2-3, with 8 nucleotides matching TRBD1. Sequencing was performed on naive CD8+ T cells from blood, with Jurkat cell RNA spiked in. Subset described: FACS-sorted CD8+CD4-CCR7+CD45RA+ naive T cells. This receptor was taken from a human donor in good health. Some libraries in this study had Jurkat cell RNA spiked in. CDR3 nucleotides: TGCAGTGCTAGAGTGGGACAGGTCAATACGCAGTATTTT. This translates into CSARVGQVNTQYF.